One sample yielded the 32 T cell receptor beta chains listed below, sequenced in a study of T cell responses to AZD1222 COVID-19 vaccine. Assay used: immunoSEQ multiplex PCR; TCRdb lists only in-frame clones, some missing. This repertoire shows some 120,000 clones, approximately 88% found once; its top ten account for 7.5% to 8%. Sequences were derived from peripheral blood, sampled on day 0 of AZD1222 vaccination. The source of these receptors is an adult in good health.

The V and J genes are TRBV6-5 and TRBJ2-7; D could derive from TRBD1 or TRBD2 (5 bases each). There are 15 residues in the CDR3. V lost 5 bases, J lost 3 bases, and 17 bases lay in between. Germline lookup yields CDR1 MNHEY and CDR2 SVGAGI. The CDR3 sequence is CASSRRVGTGYEQYF. As DNA, the CDR3 is TGTGCCAGCAGTAGAAGAGTCGGGACCGGCTACGAGCAGTACTTC.

Of note for this clone: Other DNA sequences in the sample encode the same CDR3. V and J are TRBV7-2 and TRBJ1-2, with D possibly being TRBD1 (6 bases). The CDR3 is made up of 13 amino acids. Trimming cost V 4 bases and J 7 bases, with 13 bases left between them. Germline CDR1 SGHTA, CDR2 FQGNSA. The CDR3 sequence is CASSSQGEGGYTF. CDR3 DNA sequence: TGTGCCAGCAGCTCACAGGGTGAAGGTGGCTACACCTTC. The whole variable domain, filled in from reference TRBV7-2 and TRBJ1-2, reads GAGVSQSPSNKVTEKGKDVELRCDPISGHTALYWYRQSLGQGLEFLIYFQGNSAPDKSGLPSDRFSAERTGGSVSTLTIQRTQQEDSAVYLCASSSQGEGGYTFGSGTRLTVV.

The chain combines TRBV3-1 (or the pseudogene TRBV3-2) with TRBJ2-7; 7 bases map to TRBD1. Looked up from germline, CDR1 is LGHDT and CDR2 is YNNKEL (reference sequence). The CDR3 consists of 18 residues. The junction had 17 bases not matched to a gene; V was cut back by 2 bases and J by 4 bases. The CDR3 sequence is CASSQPVDRAPLRYEQYF. CDR3 in DNA: TGTGCCAGCAGCCAACCCGTCGACAGGGCCCCCCTTAGATACGAGCAGTACTTC.

The J gene is TRBJ2-6, the V gene TRBV14; a possible D gene is TRBD1 (5 bases). The V gene's germline CDR1 is SGHDN and CDR2 FVKESK. This CDR3 contains 15 residues. Trimming removed 2 bases from V and 5 bases from J, with 10 bases in between. The CDR3 region is CASSQPQGWANVLTF. The CDR3 nucleotides are TGTGCCAGCAGCCAACCGCAGGGTTGGGCCAACGTCCTGACTTTC.

The chain couples TRBV18 to TRBJ1-4; D remains ambiguous. Germline-derived CDR1 and CDR2 are KGHSH and LQKENI. The V and J ends lost 3 bases and 0 bases respectively, with 11 bases between them. This CDR3 is built from 16 residues. The CDR3 loop reads CASSPLRSTTNEKLFF. In DNA form, the CDR3 reads TGTGCCAGCTCACCGCTCAGGTCCACAACTAATGAAAAACTGTTTTTT.

The chain links TRBV6-4 to TRBJ2-7, with 9 bases fitting TRBD1. Germline CDR1 MRHNA, CDR2 SNTAGT. This CDR3 region has 14 residues. Unmatched junction bases numbered 7, after V lost 6 bases and J lost 4 bases. CDR3 in amino acids: CASSPAGQGYEQYF. For the CDR3, the DNA is TGTGCCAGCAGCCCTGCGGGACAGGGATACGAGCAGTACTTC.

V usage is TRBV10-3 and J usage is TRBJ1-1; D call uncertain. Germline V lookup: CDR1 ENHRY, CDR2 SYGVKD. Trimming cost V 3 bases and J 9 bases, with 14 bases left between them. This CDR3 spans 13 amino acids. The DNA of the CDR3 is TGTGCCATCAGTGACTTAGACGGGAGGAAAGCTTTCTTT. Protein product: CAISDLDGRKAFF.

The rearrangement joins TRBV28 to TRBJ1-3; 8 positions agree with TRBD1. Germline V gene data show CDR1 as MDHEN and CDR2 as SYDVKM. The CDR3 totals 17 residues. V shed 7 bases, J shed 0 bases, and the junction held 11 bases outside the gene matches. For the CDR3, the DNA is TGTGCCAGCAATACCCAACAGGGGGGAAGCTCTGGAAACACCATATATTTT. Translated, it gives CASNTQQGGSSGNTIYF.

This clone was recorded only once. The V call is TRBV5-1, the J call TRBJ1-4; D unclear. This CDR3 region has 12 residues. Germline CDR1 SGHRS, CDR2 YFSETQ. Between the trimmed V and J ends, which lost 0 bases and 8 bases, there was a span of 5 bases. The CDR3 sequence: CASSLVPEKLFF. For the CDR3, the DNA is TGCGCCAGCAGCTTGGTCCCCGAAAAACTGTTTTTT.

This chain connects TRBV30 to TRBJ1-2, with D perhaps matching TRBD1 (5 bases). Germline lookup yields CDR1 GTSNPN and CDR2 SVGIG (reference sequence). The germline V and J ends were trimmed by 5 bases and 2 bases, with 18 bases remaining between them. This CDR3 has 15 amino acids. In nucleotides, the CDR3 is TGTGCCTGGGCTCCAACAGGCCCCGGCAACTATGGCTACACCTTC. This gives the protein CAWAPTGPGNYGYTF.

V and J are TRBV24-1 and TRBJ1-4, with D uncertain. V gave up 12 bases and J gave up 1 base, with 8 bases separating them. This CDR3 is 12 amino acids long. Germline V gene data show CDR1 as KGHDR and CDR2 as SFDVKD. The CDR3 DNA sequence: TGTGCCCCATGGGGAACTAATGAAAAACTGTTTTTT. It yields the protein CAPWGTNEKLFF.

This clone was seen once. CDR3 residues: CASSSVLGETQYF. The DNA of the CDR3 is TGTGCCAGTAGTTCCGTTTTGGGAGAGACCCAGTACTTC. The chain couples TRBV19 to TRBJ2-5; no definite D call. The CDR3 loop spans 13 amino acids. The V and J ends lost 5 bases and 4 bases respectively, with 11 bases between them. CDR1 and CDR2 (germline): LNHDA, SQIVND (reference sequence).

This chain links TRBV27 with TRBJ2-5; D not resolved. Deletions cut 5 bases from V and 3 bases from J, with 34 bases between. Germline V gene data show CDR1 as MNHEY and CDR2 as SMNVEV (reference sequence). The CDR3 has 21 amino acids. CDR3 sequence reads: CASSTSFYPEFGSRPEETQYF. CDR3 nucleotides: TGTGCCAGCAGTACGTCTTTTTATCCCGAGTTCGGGTCCAGGCCTGAAGAGACCCAGTACTTC.

V and J are TRBV11-2 and TRBJ2-7, with D perhaps matching TRBD2 (5 bases). The CDR3 is 15 amino acids. Trimming removed 2 bases at V and 4 bases at J, with 15 bases between. Germline CDR1 is SGHAT and CDR2 is FQNNGV. The CDR3 sequence is CASSLSGGLAYEQYF. Here the CDR3 DNA reads TGTGCCAGCAGCTTATCCGGCGGGTTGGCATACGAGCAGTACTTC.

This sequence joins TRBV10-1 and TRBJ2-1; D remains unclear. Between the trimmed V and J ends, which lost 5 bases and 5 bases, there was a span of 4 bases. The CDR3 is made up of 11 amino acids. Germline V gene sequence: CDR1 WNHNN, CDR2 SYGVQD (reference sequence). The CDR3: CASSINNEQFF. The CDR3 DNA is TGCGCCAGCAGTATCAACAATGAGCAGTTCTTC.

This clone was observed once. This sequence joins TRBV5-1 and TRBJ2-5; the match to TRBD2 covers 10 bases. Germline values: CDR1 SGHRS, CDR2 YFSETQ. V dropped 3 bases and J dropped 0; count of bases not matched to a gene: 5. This CDR3 region has 16 residues. CDR3 DNA: TGCGCCAGCAGCTCCCCAGCGGGAGGGAACCAAGAGACCCAGTACTTC. Protein product: CASSSPAGGNQETQYF. The complete variable domain, with remaining parts taken from reference TRBV5-1 and TRBJ2-5, reads KAGVTQTPRYLIKTRGQQVTLSCSPISGHRSVSWYQQTPGQGLQFLFEYFSETQRNKGNFPGRFSGRQFSNSRSEMNVSTLELGDSALYLCASSSPAGGNQETQYFGPGTRLLVL.

V usage is TRBV5-1 and J usage is TRBJ2-1; possible D gene TRBD1, 5 bases. Between the trimmed V and J ends, which lost 6 bases and 7 bases, there was a span of 14 bases. The length of the CDR3 is 13 residues. In germline, CDR1 is SGHRS, CDR2 YFSETQ. CDR3 nucleotides: TGCGCCAGCACCCCCTTCCAGGGAAATGAGCAGTTCTTC. It yields the protein CASTPFQGNEQFF.

The gene calls are TRBV7-6 and TRBJ2-5; TRBD2 is a possible D gene (5 bases). Germline CDR1 and CDR2: SGHVS and FNYEAQ. The CDR3 consists of 15 residues. Trimming took off 1 base at V and 7 bases at J, with 16 bases between the two ends. The CDR3 nucleotides read TGTGCCAGCAGCTTAGTTGGGGAGCGCCCGGCGACCCAGTACTTC. Protein sequence: CASSLVGERPATQYF.

This rearrangement joins TRBV27 to TRBJ2-7; 12 bases map to TRBD2. The assigned J gene may be wrong: the sequence end matches TRBJ2-5 better. CDR3 length equals 15 residues. Germline V gene sequence: CDR1 MNHEY, CDR2 SMNVEV (reference sequence). DNA for the CDR3: TGTGCCAGCAGCTCCGGACTAGCGGGGACGGAGACCCAGTACTTC. Encoded protein: CASSSGLAGTETQYF.

The chain employs TRBV5-1 and TRBJ2-7, with 8 positions matching TRBD1. Germline V gene sequence: CDR1 SGHRS, CDR2 YFSETQ. Germline trimming cut 5 bases from V and 6 bases from J; bases unmatched to any gene: 7. This CDR3 is 13 amino acids long. CDR3 amino acids: CASSYRTGSEQYF. Here the CDR3 DNA reads TGCGCCAGCAGTTACCGGACAGGGAGCGAGCAGTACTTC. The full variable domain, its missing parts supplied by reference TRBV5-1 and TRBJ2-7, is KAGVTQTPRYLIKTRGQQVTLSCSPISGHRSVSWYQQTPGQGLQFLFEYFSETQRNKGNFPGRFSGRQFSNSRSEMNVSTLELGDSALYLCASSYRTGSEQYFGPGTRLTVT.

V gene TRBV2 combines with J gene TRBJ1-6; 9 bases fit TRBD1. Trimming at V came to 7 bases and at J to 7 bases, leaving 5 bases not matched to a gene. The CDR3 runs to 14 residues. Per the germline V gene, CDR1 is SNHLY and CDR2 is FYNNEI. This chain's CDR3 is CASTDRGINSPLHF. For the CDR3, the DNA is TGTGCCAGCACCGACAGGGGGATCAATTCACCCCTCCACTTT. Complete variable domain (other parts from reference TRBV2 and TRBJ1-6): EPEVTQTPSHQVTQMGQEVILRCVPISNHLYFYWYRQILGQKVEFLVSFYNNEISEKSEIFDDQFSVERPDGSNFTLKIRSTKLEDSAMYFCASTDRGINSPLHFGNGTRLTVT.

J is TRBJ2-5 and V is TRBV5-4; 8 bases agree with TRBD2. Trimming at V came to 2 bases and at J to 2 bases, leaving 5 bases not matched to a gene. Germline V gives CDR1 SGHNT, CDR2 YYREEE (reference sequence). The CDR3 has 15 amino acids. DNA for the CDR3: TGTGCCAGCAGCTTTACTAGCGGACCACAAGAGACCCAGTACTTC. It codes for CASSFTSGPQETQYF.

The rearrangement links TRBV7-2 to TRBJ2-1, with D tentatively TRBD1 or TRBD2 (5 bases each). There are 11 residues in the CDR3. V was cut by 6 bases and J by 10 bases, with 10 bases left in between. In germline, CDR1 is SGHTA, CDR2 FQGNSA. The CDR3 DNA sequence: TGTGCCAGCAGAAAGAGGGGAGAGCAGTTCTTC. Translation: CASRKRGEQFF.

The chain carries TRBV5-1 and TRBJ1-2; D gene unclear. Germline CDR1 is SGHRS and CDR2 is YFSETQ. V was shortened by 0 bases and J by 3 bases, with 12 bases between the two germline ends. The CDR3 is 15 residues long. CDR3 nucleotide sequence: TGCGCCAGCAGCTTGGCCGGCCAAACTTACTATGGCTACACCTTC. Translated: CASSLAGQTYYGYTF.

The gene calls are TRBV29-1 and TRBJ2-3; D ambiguous. The CDR3 spans 12 residues. V lost 4 bases, J lost 3 bases, and 8 bases lay in between. Looked up from germline, CDR1 is SQVTM and CDR2 is ANQGSEA. The CDR3 spells CSVAQVTDTQYF. The DNA for the CDR3 is TGCAGCGTTGCCCAGGTAACAGATACGCAGTATTTT.

The chain is built from TRBV9 and TRBJ1-3, with D possibly matching TRBD1 (6 bases). The germline V gene has CDR1 SGDLS and CDR2 YYNGEE. There are 15 residues in the CDR3. V gave up 0 bases and J gave up 4 bases, with 11 bases separating them. The CDR3 nucleotides read TGTGCCAGCAGCGTAGGGACAGCTCTCGGAAACACCATATATTTT. The encoded protein is CASSVGTALGNTIYF.

The chain uses TRBV25-1 and TRBJ2-7; 11 bases are a match to TRBD2. The germline V gene encodes CDR1 MGHDK and CDR2 SYGVNS. This CDR3 contains 13 residues. V shed 4 bases and J 8 bases; nucleotides not matched to a gene: 4. The CDR3 spells CASSGLAGSQQYF. The CDR3 nucleotides are TGTGCCAGCAGTGGACTAGCGGGGAGCCAGCAGTACTTC.

This chain links TRBV6-5 with TRBJ1-6; D unresolved. The CDR3 runs 14 residues. V lost 6 bases and J lost 8, with 14 bases in between. Per germline, CDR1 MNHEY and CDR2 SVGAGI. CDR3 nucleotide sequence: TGTGCCAGCAGGGGTGGGAGTGGAGATTCACCCCTCCACTTT. This gives the protein CASRGGSGDSPLHF.

The chain recombines TRBV7-9 with TRBJ2-5, with D possibly matching TRBD1 (5 bases). V lost 5 bases, J lost 0 bases, and 10 bases lay in between. The CDR3 covers 14 residues. Germline V gene data show CDR1 as SEHNR and CDR2 as FQNEAQ (reference sequence). As DNA, the CDR3 is TGTGCCAGCAGCCCCCCAGGGAACCAAGAGACCCAGTACTTC. It encodes CASSPPGNQETQYF.

This chain uses TRBV28 with TRBJ2-7; TRBD1 aligns across 8 bases. The germline CDR1 and CDR2 sequences are MDHEN and SYDVKM. The CDR3 loop spans 13 amino acids. V lost 7 bases to trimming and J lost 5 bases; unmatched junction nucleotides: 7. The CDR3 sequence: CASTQGAVDEQYF. The CDR3 nucleotides are TGTGCCAGCACGCAGGGGGCGGTTGACGAGCAGTACTTC.

V usage is TRBV9 and J usage is TRBJ2-3; 10 bases fit TRBD1. The trim removed 0 bases at V and 5 bases at J, leaving 3 bases unmatched. CDR3 length: 15 residues. Looked up from germline, CDR1 is SGDLS and CDR2 is YYNGEE. The CDR3 nucleotides are TGTGCCAGCAGCGTAGGACAGGGGGCGGGAGATACGCAGTATTTT. It is translated as CASSVGQGAGDTQYF.

The chain links TRBV9 to TRBJ2-2; 8 bases match TRBD2. This CDR3 comprises 17 residues. CDR1 and CDR2 (germline): SGDLS, YYNGEE. The ends lost 4 bases at V and 5 bases at J; junction bases unmatched: 13. CDR3 bases: TGTGCCAGCAGCTCCCGGACAGCCGGGAGGGGGACCGGGGAGCTGTTTTTT. Protein sequence: CASSSRTAGRGTGELFF.